This TCR beta chain was documented in a study of blood T cells in healthy people across ages (dated by TCRdb to about 2015). About the study as a whole: In model experiments, template switching captured about one uniquely barcoded TCR beta cDNA molecule for every two T cells. For two donors (one aged 18 to 30 and one aged 80 or older), the study analyzed two additional independent replicas of 1 million unique cDNA reads from the same blood draw. Donors were grouped into four age groups: young (average approximately 15 years), middle-aged (39), aged (around 66) and long-lived (around 82). Using deep sequencing normalized with unique cDNA molecular identifiers, the study measured how TCR beta repertoire diversity changes with age.

Library generation was performed with 5' RACE. Data came from an Illumina HiSeq 2500. The second PCR ran for roughly 7 to 12 cycles and used a J-beta primer mix along with a sample-barcoded 5' primer. Each TCR beta cDNA molecule received a unique molecular identifier from a template-switch 5' adaptor carrying 12 random nucleotides. Each sample yielded at least 3 million CDR3-containing paired-end reads. First-strand cDNA was synthesized from all RNA with the Mint cDNA synthesis kit, primed by a TRBC-specific oligonucleotide. Following uracil-DNA glycosylase treatment, all cDNA underwent a first 18-cycle PCR with the universal primers M1SS and BC2_uni_R. The study's own analysis went as follows. Each sample was normalized by randomly selecting 1 million high-quality reads, each carrying a distinct molecular identifier. Instead of being binned into consensus sequences, reads with shared molecular identifiers were discarded. MiTCR, run with a Q25 quality threshold and the strictest error-elimination algorithm, handled CDR3 identification, clonotype clustering and error correction. A nonparametric unseen species model with Euler transformation was used to estimate a lower bound on total TCR beta diversity. TCRdb took the public reads, trimmed them with fastp at Q25, ran MiXCR for clone calling and kept in-frame beta chains. Identical CDR3 protein sequences are pooled into one entry, listed with their most common genes and DNA. TCRdb, not the authors, supplied the V and J calls. The sample table shows nearly 800,000 distinct CDR3 sequences, and roughly 25% are seen once. 3% to 4.5% of the sample is in the top ten clones.

Systemically healthy Caucasian individuals from Russia, about 38 in total and aged roughly 6 to 100 years, were included as donors. Each donor gave about 11 milliliters of peripheral blood, drawn into EDTA-treated Vacutainer tubes. Ficoll-Paque density-gradient centrifugation was used to isolate PBMCs, with at least 7 million per sample. Total RNA was extracted from PBMCs with Trizol reagent, with at least 6 micrograms obtained per sample. Naive CD45RAhigh/CD27high T cell percentages were measured by flow cytometry on a PBMC aliquot from every donor. Beyond this particular receptor, the publication reports: As age increased, observed TCR beta diversity per million T cells dropped in a roughly linear way, and a significant reduction was already evident by age 40. Estimates of total diversity based on one million sequenced T cells were considered lower bounds and underestimates. The CMV infection status of donors was not known, potentially confounding age-related changes in expanded clonotypes. Bulk unsorted PBMC profiling prevented conclusive comparison of naive and antigen-experienced compartments. The percentage of naive T cells measured by flow cytometry correlated strongly with observed TCR beta diversity. Compared with the aged group, the long-lived group had more naive CD4+ T cells, fewer expanded clones and increased TCR diversity, suggesting age selection.

V sheds 0 bases and J sheds 0 bases, leaving 8 bases between their ends. The CDR3 holds 15 amino acids from the cysteine to the phenylalanine. Only the CDR3 part of the read is kept: 45 bases, read in frame from the first base. From a lookup of the germline V gene (reference sequence), CDR1 and CDR2 are DFQATT and SNEGSKA. About this clonotype: Its recognized antigen is unknown. Base qualities were left out, and no much larger clone turns up one base away.

This same sample was also taken into another study, of T cells of mothers and their children. The second study's authors report: Nine systemically healthy Caucasian individuals served as donors, namely three mothers together with their six children. cDNA synthesis consumed the entire amount of extracted RNA, loaded at about 1.5 ug RNA in each 15 ul reaction. In the second PCR, the M1S primer added sample barcodes and 2-4 random nucleotides. Over 9 million TCR beta CDR3 reads came from each mother, compared with several million reads from each child. Thymic selection shapes the output of TCR recombination in a similar way in related and unrelated pairs, and inherited differences have a minor effect. Related mother-child pairs always showed normalized repertoire overlap that was slightly higher than in unrelated mother-child pairs, though the difference was never significant. With a sensitivity of approximately 93 clones per million clonotypes, no persistent microchimeric T cell clones were detected. The study used deep NGS to compare TCR beta repertoires of mothers and children, seeking features distinguishing related mother-child pairs from unrelated individuals. The mean age was roughly 44 +/- 4 years for the mothers and around 10 +/- 4 years for the children. After adapter ligation with NEBNext reagents, the libraries were sequenced on Illumina HiSeq 2000 with 100+100 nt paired-end reads. To prevent cross-contamination, the mother and child libraries were prepared a month apart and were sequenced in separate runs. For each donor, somewhere between roughly 450,000 and 2,000,000 distinct TCR beta clonotypes were identified. Naive TCR beta clonotypes were estimated from low-frequency clonotypes matched to each donor's FACS-determined naive share, without sorting.

The V gene is TRBV20-1 and the J gene is TRBJ1-4; confidence is insufficient to name the D gene. Material: blood. This receptor was identified in a boy between 10 and 17 years old in good health. CDR3 loop: CSARDPAATNEKLFF. The DNA sequence is given as TGCAGTGCTAGAGATCCCGCGGCAACTAATGAAAAACTGTTTTTT.